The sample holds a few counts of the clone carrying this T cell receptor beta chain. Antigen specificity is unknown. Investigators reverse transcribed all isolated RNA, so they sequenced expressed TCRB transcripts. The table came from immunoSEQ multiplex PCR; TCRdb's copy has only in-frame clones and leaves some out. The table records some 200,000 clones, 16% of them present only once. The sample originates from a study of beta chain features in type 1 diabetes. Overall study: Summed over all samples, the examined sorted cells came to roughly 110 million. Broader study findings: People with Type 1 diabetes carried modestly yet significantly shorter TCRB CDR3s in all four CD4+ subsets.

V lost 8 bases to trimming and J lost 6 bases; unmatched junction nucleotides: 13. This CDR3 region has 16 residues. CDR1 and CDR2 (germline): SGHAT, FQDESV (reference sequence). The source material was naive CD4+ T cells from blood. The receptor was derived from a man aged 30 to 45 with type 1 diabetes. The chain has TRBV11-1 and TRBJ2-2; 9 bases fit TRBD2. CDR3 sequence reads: CASAPGAGGISGELFF. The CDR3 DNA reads TGTGCCAGCGCCCCCGGAGCGGGAGGTATTTCCGGGGAGCTGTTTTTT.